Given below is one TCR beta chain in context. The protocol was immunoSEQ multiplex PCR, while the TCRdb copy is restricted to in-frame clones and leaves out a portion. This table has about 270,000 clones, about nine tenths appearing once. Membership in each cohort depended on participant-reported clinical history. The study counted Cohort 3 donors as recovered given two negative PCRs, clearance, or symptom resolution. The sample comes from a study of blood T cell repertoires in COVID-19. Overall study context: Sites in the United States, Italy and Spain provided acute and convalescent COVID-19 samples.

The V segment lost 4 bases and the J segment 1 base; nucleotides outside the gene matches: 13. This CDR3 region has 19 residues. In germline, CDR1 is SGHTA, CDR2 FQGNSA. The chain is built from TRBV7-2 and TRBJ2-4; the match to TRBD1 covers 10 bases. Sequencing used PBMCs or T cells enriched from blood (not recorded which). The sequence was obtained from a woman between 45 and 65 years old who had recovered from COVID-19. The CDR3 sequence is CASSSKGTGVFGAKNIQYF. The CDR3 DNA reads TGTGCCAGCAGCTCGAAGGGGACAGGGGTATTTGGCGCCAAAAACATTCAGTACTTC.